The following is a TCR beta chain sequence with its context. Sequencing used immunoSEQ multiplex PCR; TCRdb keeps in-frame clones, though not all of them. Of roughly 250,000 clones in the sample, 79% were seen once. This record belongs to a study of blood T cell repertoires in COVID-19. On the study more broadly: PBMCs, B-cell-depleted T cells, or T cells were the source of the cDNA or gDNA that made up the material.

Germline V gene data show CDR1 as SGHRS and CDR2 as YFSETQ. This CDR3 is built from 15 residues. V lost 0 bases, J lost 4 bases, and 11 bases lay in between. This sequence originates from a middle-aged woman with active or convalescent COVID-19. The chain recombines TRBV5-1 with TRBJ1-3, with D perhaps matching TRBD1 (6 bases). The sequenced sample was peripheral blood. The CDR3 protein is CASSLVQGSGNTIYF. CDR3 in DNA: TGCGCCAGCAGCTTGGTACAGGGATCCGGAAACACCATATATTTT.